This entry describes one T cell receptor (beta chain). Its target is not known. The source of the sample is a study of cytomegalovirus exposure and HLA in healthy donors. Study-wide context: Unique TCR beta sequences numbering some 110 million came from 150 million to 200 million T cells in an earlier analysis.

The CDR3 extends over 15 amino acids. V lost 4 bases to trimming and J lost 3 bases, with 15 bases between them. Germline V gene data show CDR1 as LGHNA and CDR2 as YSLEER. The PCR made use of 60 Vbeta and 13 Jbeta primers. Clones were sequenced by immunoSEQ multiplex PCR, and TCRdb holds only the in-frame ones, with some missing. The data show roughly 190,000 clones, approximately 80% seen once. The study's findings and limits: Some public TCRs appeared in many individuals, while most sequences were rare.

Material: PBMCs. The rearrangement links TRBV4-3 to TRBJ1-1; tentative D call: TRBD1 (6 bases). The clonotype originates from a woman aged 40 to 55 in good health and CMV-seronegative. CDR3 sequence: CASSRAGTSDTEAFF. CDR3 bases: TGCGCCAGCAGCCGCGCAGGGACATCCGACACTGAAGCTTTCTTT.